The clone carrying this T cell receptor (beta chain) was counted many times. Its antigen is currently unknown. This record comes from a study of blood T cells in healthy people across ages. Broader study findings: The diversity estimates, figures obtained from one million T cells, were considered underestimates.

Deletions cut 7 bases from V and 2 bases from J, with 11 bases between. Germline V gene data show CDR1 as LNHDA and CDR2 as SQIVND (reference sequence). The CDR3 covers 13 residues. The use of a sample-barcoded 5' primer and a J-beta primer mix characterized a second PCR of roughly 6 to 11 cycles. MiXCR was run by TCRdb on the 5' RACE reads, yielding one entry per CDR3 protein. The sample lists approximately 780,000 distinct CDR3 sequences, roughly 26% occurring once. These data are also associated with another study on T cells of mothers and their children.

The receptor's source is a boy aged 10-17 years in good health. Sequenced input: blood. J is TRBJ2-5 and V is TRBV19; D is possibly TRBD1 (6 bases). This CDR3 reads CASNTGRQETQYF. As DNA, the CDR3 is TGTGCCAGTAACACAGGGCGGCAAGAGACCCAGTACTTC.